This T cell receptor beta chain originates from a study of identical twins. Looked up from germline, CDR1 is SGHVS and CDR2 is FNYEAQ. The CDR3 sequence is 12 residues long. V shed 3 bases and J shed 5 bases, with 8 bases lying between them. This clonotype has just a few counts. With template switching, a universal primer site was added, and the cDNA carried unique molecular identifiers. TCRdb itself ran the 5' RACE reads through MiXCR, one entry per CDR3 protein. The sample consists of approximately 230,000 distinct CDR3 sequences, under 8.5% of them appearing once. A further study also used this sample, focusing on T cells expressing NK-cell markers. That investigation notes: One of eight sequenced donors was HCMV-seronegative; the other seven were seropositive. The contribution of dominant NKG2C+ clonotypes to CD8+ T cells in roughly 6 donors was roughly 1.0-7.5%. One observes that, in several donors, these clonotypes were also the leading ones within the CD3+CD56-NKG2C+ fraction.

Sequencing used CD8+ T cells sorted from blood. This TCR was recovered from a woman between 18 and 30 years old in good health. The chain carries TRBV7-6 and TRBJ2-7; no reliable D call. CDR3 sequence: CASSFRADEQYF. Written as DNA, the CDR3 is TGTGCCAGCAGCTTTAGGGCGGACGAGCAGTACTTC.